This entry features one TCR beta chain sequence. The same CDR3 is also encoded by other DNA sequences in this sample. Only in-frame clones appear in the TCRdb table, and some are missing; sequencing was by immunoSEQ multiplex PCR. The repertoire holds about 370,000 clones, with 90% to 95% as singletons. The sample belongs to a study of blood T cell repertoires in COVID-19. About the study: T cells, B-cell-depleted T cells, or PBMCs provided the cDNA or gDNA that served as material.

Per the germline V gene, CDR1 is SGHRS and CDR2 is YFSETQ. CDR3 size: 14 residues. V was pared by 5 bases and J by 2 bases, with 3 bases of the junction left unmatched. The sequencing input was PBMCs or T cells enriched from blood (not recorded which). The J gene is TRBJ2-7, the V gene TRBV5-1, with TRBD1 matching 11 bases. The source is a woman aged 40 to 50 who had been exposed to COVID-19. The CDR3 sequence is CASRPGQGAYEQYF. CDR3 in DNA: TGCGCCAGCAGGCCGGGACAGGGGGCCTACGAGCAGTACTTC.